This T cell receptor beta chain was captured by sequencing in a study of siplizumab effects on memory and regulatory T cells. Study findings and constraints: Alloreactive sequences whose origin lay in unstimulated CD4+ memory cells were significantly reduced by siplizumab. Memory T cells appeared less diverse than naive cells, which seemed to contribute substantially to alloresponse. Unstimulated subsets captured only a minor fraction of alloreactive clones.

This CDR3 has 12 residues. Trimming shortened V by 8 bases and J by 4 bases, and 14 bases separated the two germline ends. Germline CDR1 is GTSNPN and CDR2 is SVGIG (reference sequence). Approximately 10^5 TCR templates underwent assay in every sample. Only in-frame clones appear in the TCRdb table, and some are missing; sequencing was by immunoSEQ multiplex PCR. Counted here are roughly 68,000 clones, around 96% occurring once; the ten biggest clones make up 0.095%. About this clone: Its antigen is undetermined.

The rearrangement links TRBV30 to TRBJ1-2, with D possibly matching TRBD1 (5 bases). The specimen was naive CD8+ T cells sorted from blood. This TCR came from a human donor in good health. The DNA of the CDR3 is TGTGCCGCACCGGGGGATTCCTATGGCTACACCTTC. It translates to CAAPGDSYGYTF.